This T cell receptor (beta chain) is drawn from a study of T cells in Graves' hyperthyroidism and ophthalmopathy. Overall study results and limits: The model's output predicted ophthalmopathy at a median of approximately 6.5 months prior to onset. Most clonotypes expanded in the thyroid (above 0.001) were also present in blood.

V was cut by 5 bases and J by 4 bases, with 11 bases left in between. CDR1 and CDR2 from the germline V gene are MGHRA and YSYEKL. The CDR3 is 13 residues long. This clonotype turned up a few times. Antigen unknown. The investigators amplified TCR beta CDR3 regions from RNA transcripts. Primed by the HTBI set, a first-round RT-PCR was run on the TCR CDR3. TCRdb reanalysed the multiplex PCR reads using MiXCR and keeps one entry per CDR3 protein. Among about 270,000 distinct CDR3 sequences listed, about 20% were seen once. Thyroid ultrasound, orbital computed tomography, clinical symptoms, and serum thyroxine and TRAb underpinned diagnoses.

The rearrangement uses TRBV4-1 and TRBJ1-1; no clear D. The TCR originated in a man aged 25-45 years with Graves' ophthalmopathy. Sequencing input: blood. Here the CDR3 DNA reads TGCGCCAGCAGCTTTCCGAGGGCCACTGAAGCTTTCTTT. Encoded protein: CASSFPRATEAFF.